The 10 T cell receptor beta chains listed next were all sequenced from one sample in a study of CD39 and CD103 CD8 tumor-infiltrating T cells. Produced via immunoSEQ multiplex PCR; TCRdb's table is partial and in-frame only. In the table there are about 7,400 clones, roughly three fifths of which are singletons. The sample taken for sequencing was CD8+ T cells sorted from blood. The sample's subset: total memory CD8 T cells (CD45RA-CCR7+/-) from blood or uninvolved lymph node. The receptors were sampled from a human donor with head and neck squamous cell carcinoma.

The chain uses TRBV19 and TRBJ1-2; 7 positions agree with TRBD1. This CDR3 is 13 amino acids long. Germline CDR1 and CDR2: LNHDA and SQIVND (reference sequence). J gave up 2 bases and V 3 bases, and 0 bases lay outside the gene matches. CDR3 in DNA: TGTGCCAGTAGTATGGGACAGAACTATGGCTACACCTTC. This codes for CASSMGQNYGYTF.

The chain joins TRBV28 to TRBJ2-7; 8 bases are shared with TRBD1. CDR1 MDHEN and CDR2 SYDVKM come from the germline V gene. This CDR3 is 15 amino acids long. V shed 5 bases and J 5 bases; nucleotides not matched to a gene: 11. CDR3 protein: CASSPLDDRGHEQYF. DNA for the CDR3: TGTGCCAGCAGTCCACTCGACGACAGGGGCCACGAGCAGTACTTC. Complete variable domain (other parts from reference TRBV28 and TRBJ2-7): DVKVTQSSRYLVKRTGEKVFLECVQDMDHENMFWYRQDPGLGLRLIYFSYDVKMKEKGDIPEGYSVSREKKERFSLILESASTNQTSMYLCASSPLDDRGHEQYFGPGTRLTVT.

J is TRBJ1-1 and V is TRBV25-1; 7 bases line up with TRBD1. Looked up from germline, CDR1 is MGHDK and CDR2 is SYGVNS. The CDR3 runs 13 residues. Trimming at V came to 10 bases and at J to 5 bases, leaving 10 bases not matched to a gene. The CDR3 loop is CATRGEGRTEAFF. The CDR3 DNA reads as TGTGCCACCAGGGGGGAGGGGAGAACTGAAGCTTTCTTT.

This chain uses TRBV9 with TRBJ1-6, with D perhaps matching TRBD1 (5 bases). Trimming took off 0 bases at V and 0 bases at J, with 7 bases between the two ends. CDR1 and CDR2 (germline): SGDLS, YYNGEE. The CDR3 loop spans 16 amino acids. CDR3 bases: TGTGCCAGCAGCGTAGCTGACAGCTCCTATAATTCACCCCTCCACTTT. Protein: CASSVADSSYNSPLHF.

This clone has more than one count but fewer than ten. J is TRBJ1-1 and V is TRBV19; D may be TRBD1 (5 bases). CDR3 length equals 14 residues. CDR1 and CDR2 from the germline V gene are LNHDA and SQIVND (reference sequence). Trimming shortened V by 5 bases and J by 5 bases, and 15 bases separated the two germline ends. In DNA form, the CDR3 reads TGTGCCAGTAGTTACGGGGGAATGGTTACTGAAGCTTTCTTT. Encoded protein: CASSYGGMVTEAFF.

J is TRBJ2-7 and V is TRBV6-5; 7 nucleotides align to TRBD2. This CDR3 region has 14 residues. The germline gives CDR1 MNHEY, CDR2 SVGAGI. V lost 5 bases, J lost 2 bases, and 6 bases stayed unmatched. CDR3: CASSEGTTPYEQYF. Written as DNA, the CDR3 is TGTGCCAGCAGTGAGGGGACTACGCCCTACGAGCAGTACTTC.

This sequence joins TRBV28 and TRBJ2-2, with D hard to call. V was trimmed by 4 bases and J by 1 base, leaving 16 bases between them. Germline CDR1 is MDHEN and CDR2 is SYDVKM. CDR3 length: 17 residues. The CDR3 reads CASSSLILAQNTGELFF. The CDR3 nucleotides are TGTGCCAGCAGTTCCCTGATCCTCGCTCAGAACACCGGGGAGCTGTTTTTT.

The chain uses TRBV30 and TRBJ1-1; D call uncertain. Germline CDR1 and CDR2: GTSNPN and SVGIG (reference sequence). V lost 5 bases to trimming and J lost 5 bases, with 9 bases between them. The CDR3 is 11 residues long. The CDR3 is CAWDGETEAFF. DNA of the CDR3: TGTGCCTGGGACGGCGAAACTGAAGCTTTCTTT.

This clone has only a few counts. DNA of the CDR3: TGTGCCAGCAGCTTAGCGACAGGGGAGCTTGAGACCCAGTACTTC. Its translation: CASSLATGELETQYF. This chain uses TRBV7-8 with TRBJ2-5; TRBD1 agrees at 8 bases. CDR3 length: 15 residues. Germline loops: CDR1 SGHVS, CDR2 FQNEAQ. V dropped 0 bases and J dropped 5; count of bases not matched to a gene: 5.

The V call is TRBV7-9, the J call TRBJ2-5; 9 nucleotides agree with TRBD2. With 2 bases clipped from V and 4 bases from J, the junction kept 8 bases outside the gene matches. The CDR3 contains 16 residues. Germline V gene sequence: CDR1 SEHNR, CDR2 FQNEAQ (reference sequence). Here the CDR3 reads CASSLYLAGVGETQYF. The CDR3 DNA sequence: TGTGCCAGCAGCTTATATTTAGCGGGAGTGGGAGAGACCCAGTACTTC.